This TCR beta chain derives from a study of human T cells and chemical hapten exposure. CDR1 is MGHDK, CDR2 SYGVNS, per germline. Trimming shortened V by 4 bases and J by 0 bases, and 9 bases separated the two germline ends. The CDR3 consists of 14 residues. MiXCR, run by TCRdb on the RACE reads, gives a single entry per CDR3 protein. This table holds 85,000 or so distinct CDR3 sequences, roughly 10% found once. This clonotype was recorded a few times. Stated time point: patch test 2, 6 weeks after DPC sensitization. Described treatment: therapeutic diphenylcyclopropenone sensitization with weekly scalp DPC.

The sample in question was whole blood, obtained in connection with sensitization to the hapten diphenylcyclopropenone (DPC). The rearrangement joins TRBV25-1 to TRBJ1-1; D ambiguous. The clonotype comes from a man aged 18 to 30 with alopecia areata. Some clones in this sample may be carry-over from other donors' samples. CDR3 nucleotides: TGTGCCAGCAGTGCACACACCGTGAACACTGAAGCTTTCTTT. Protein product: CASSAHTVNTEAFF.